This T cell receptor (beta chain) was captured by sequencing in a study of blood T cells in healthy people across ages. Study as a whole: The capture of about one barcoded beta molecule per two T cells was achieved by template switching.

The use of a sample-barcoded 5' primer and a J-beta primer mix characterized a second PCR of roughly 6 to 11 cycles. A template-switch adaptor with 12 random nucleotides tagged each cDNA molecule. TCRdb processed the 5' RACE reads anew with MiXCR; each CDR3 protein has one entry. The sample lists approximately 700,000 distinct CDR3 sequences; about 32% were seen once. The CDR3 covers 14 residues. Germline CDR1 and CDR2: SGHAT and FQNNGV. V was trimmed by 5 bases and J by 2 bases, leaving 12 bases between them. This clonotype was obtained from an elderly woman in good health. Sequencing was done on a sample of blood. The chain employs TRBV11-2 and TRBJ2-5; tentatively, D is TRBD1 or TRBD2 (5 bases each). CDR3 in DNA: TGTGCCAGCAGCCTCTACGGGGCACAAGAGACCCAGTACTTC. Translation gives CASSLYGAQETQYF.